This TCR beta chain was identified in a study of blood T cell repertoires in COVID-19 (TCRdb year 2020). Broadly, across the study: The collaborator samples originated in the United States, Italy and Spain and spanned the acute and convalescent phases of COVID-19. The prospective study material was composed of cDNA or gDNA derived from T cells, B-cell-depleted T cells, or PBMCs. Deeply sampled blood TCRbeta repertoires from subjects exposed to, actively infected with, or recovered from COVID-19 were included in the dataset. The repertoires were released in a freely available public database intended as a resource for research on the immune response to SARS-CoV-2. Samples came from the ongoing ImmuneRACE study (first 160 participants) plus 1,254 subjects from 6 global collaborators. Sample metadata almost always included a de-identified subject ID, COVID-19 status, age in years and sex. Where HLA class I and class II types were available, the types were taken from metadata supplied by the sample provider, not from assay-based typing.

TCRbeta CDR3 regions were amplified from genomic DNA by means of the immunoSEQ Assay, a bias-controlled multiplex PCR. The original pipeline was this. Nucleated cell counts per sample were estimated from amplification of reference gene primers within the assay. To quantify the absolute abundance of each unique TCRbeta CDR3 rearrangement, sequence reads were collapsed and filtered. Productive Simpson clonality was computed per sample as the square root of Simpson's diversity index over productive rearrangements. TCRdb holds this immuneACCESS table with in-frame rearrangements only. Some clones are missing; in checked studies, unresolved V genes explain under half, and the rest has no known cause. V and J calls and clone size follow that table, whereas D and trimming were derived from the DNA. This sample lists a few hundred thousand clones; roughly 87% were detected once. The ten largest clones take up just under 1% of the sample.

As for this clone: The antigen this receptor binds is unknown. No clone much larger than this one lies a single base away; base qualities are absent.

Enrolling through a virtual design, the prospective study's participants ranged in age from roughly 18 to 90 years and lived across some 23 United States geographic areas. Cohort assignment in the prospective study relied on participant-reported clinical history from a screening survey and a study questionnaire. Recovered participants in ImmuneRACE Cohort 3 were defined by two consecutive negative NP/OP PCR tests, clearance by a healthcare professional, or resolution of symptoms. Mobile phlebotomists in the prospective study collected whole blood, serum and a nasopharyngeal or oropharyngeal swab from every participant. Over a roughly two-month period, participants in the prospective study had the option of providing additional blood draws and questionnaires. Before DNA extraction, prospective study blood samples were shipped either frozen or at room temperature. Results and caveats for the whole study, not just this receptor: Clinical and demographic metadata were provided uncurated, with the amount varying by source and participant.

The germline V gene (reference sequence) provides CDR1 LNHDA and CDR2 SQIVND. Counted from cysteine to phenylalanine, this CDR3 has 13 amino acids. Only the CDR3 portion is preserved as DNA: 39 bases, with reading frame beginning at the first base. Trimming costs V 8 bases and J 7 bases, and their ends lie 15 bases apart. The TCR originated in a woman between 25 and 40 years old who had recovered from COVID-19. The sample consisted of PBMCs or T cells enriched from blood (not recorded which). The rearranged chain carries TRBV19 and TRBJ2-1, with a weak D call of TRBD2 (6 bases match). CDR3 region: CASEWGAGNEQFF. The nucleotide sequence reads as follows: TGTGCCAGTGAATGGGGCGCGGGGAATGAGCAGTTCTTC. The full variable domain, with segments outside the CDR3 supplied by the reference TRBV19 and TRBJ2-1 proteins, appears as DGGITQSPKYLFRKEGQNVTLSCEQNLNHDAMYWYRQDPGQGLRLIYYSQIVNDFQKGDIAEGYSVSREKKESFPLTVTSAQKNPTAFYLCASEWGAGNEQFFGPGTRLTVL.